These 2 T cell receptor beta chains were all obtained from the same sample, sequenced in a study of T cells in Graves' hyperthyroidism and ophthalmopathy (dated by TCRdb to the late 2010s). The library was prepared using multiplex PCR. TCRdb records Illumina HiSeq 2000 as the sequencer. Amplification of TCR beta CDR3 regions was carried out from RNA transcripts. The TCR CDR3 was subjected to a first round of RT-PCR using the HTBI primer set and the Qiagen OneStep RT-PCR kit. Using fastp trimming at Q25 and MiXCR clonotype assembly, TCRdb reanalyzed the public sequencing data and kept in-frame beta chains. Rows are unified per CDR3 protein, each entry keeping the most common DNA and genes. This sample has 300,000 to 400,000 distinct CDR3 sequences in its table, and 21% of those were observed once. The top ten constitute 50% of the sample. The sample was blood. Receptor source: a woman in her forties or fifties with Graves' hyperthyroidism.

This clonotype was seen at least ten times. V gene TRBV11-2 combines with J gene TRBJ2-1; TRBD2 aligns across 12 bases. From germline, CDR1 is SGHAT and CDR2 FQNNGV. CDR3 length equals 15 residues. With V trimmed by 3 bases and J by 6 bases, 3 bases remained unmatched. This CDR3 reads CASSFSTSGSNEQFF. The DNA of the CDR3 is TGTGCCAGCAGCTTCTCGACTAGCGGGAGCAATGAGCAGTTCTTC.

This clonotype was recorded at least ten times. The rearrangement joins TRBV5-1 to TRBJ2-2; maybe TRBD2 (6 bases). Germline V gene sequence: CDR1 SGHRS, CDR2 YFSETQ. The CDR3 has 15 amino acids. Trimming pared 6 bases from V and 2 bases from J, leaving 14 bases between. CDR3 protein: CASTRRGPNTGELFF. The CDR3, as DNA: TGCGCCAGCACCCGGAGGGGACCCAACACCGGGGAGCTGTTTTTT.